This T cell receptor beta chain was observed in a study of Graves' ophthalmopathy and Graves' hyperthyroidism. In this sample, this clonotype turned up a few times. At one end, the junction sequence differs from germline, possibly due to a read error. RNA served as the template for amplifying TCR beta CDR3 regions. The library came from an HTBI-primed first-round RT-PCR and a second-round multiplex PCR. TCRdb itself ran the multiplex PCR reads through MiXCR, one entry per CDR3 protein. The table lists a few hundred thousand distinct CDR3 sequences, approximately 17% of them singletons. The CDR3 extends over 16 amino acids. Germline CDR1 reads DFQATT; CDR2 reads SNEGSKA (reference sequence).

Sample: peripheral blood. The rearrangement uses TRBV20-1 and TRBJ2-4, with 7 bases identical to TRBD1. The clonotype originates from an adult woman with stable Graves' hyperthyroidism. The CDR3 DNA follows: TGCAGTGCTAGAGGACAGGGCCGCGTAGCCAAAAACATTAAGTACTTC. Translating gives CSARGQGRVAKNIKYF.